The sequence of this T cell receptor (beta chain) was determined in a study of blood T cells in healthy people across ages. Alongside a J-beta primer mix, a sample-barcoded 5' primer served in a second PCR lasting about 7 to 11 cycles. One entry per CDR3 protein, called by TCRdb with MiXCR from the 5' RACE reads. The sample lists some 790,000 distinct CDR3 sequences; around 30% were seen once. The CDR3 has 14 residues. Germline assignment: CDR1 MNHEY and CDR2 SVGEGT. V lost 0 bases and J lost 6, with 9 bases in between. This clonotype was counted many times. The clonotype originates from an elderly woman in good health. What was sequenced was blood. The genes are TRBV6-2 or TRBV6-3 and TRBJ1-5, with a possible D match to TRBD1 (5 bases). CDR3 in DNA: TGTGCCAGCAGTTACTCGGGGGGTCCTCAGCCCCAGCATTTT. It codes for CASSYSGGPQPQHF.